This TCR beta chain was recovered during a study of blood T cell repertoires in COVID-19. Study background: Some COVID-19 samples were acute and others convalescent; all came from the United States, Italy and Spain. Sources were T cells, B-cell-depleted T cells, or PBMCs; the material itself was cDNA or gDNA.

As handled by the study authors: Counts of nucleated cells, estimated from reference gene primer amplification, were obtained. Profiled with immunoSEQ multiplex PCR; TCRdb holds only in-frame clones, not every one. V and J calls and clone size follow that table, whereas D and trimming were derived from the DNA. The sample has 45,000 or so clones; 82% are singletons. CDR3 size: 15 residues. CDR1 SGHNT and CDR2 YYREEE come from the germline V gene (reference sequence). Trimming pared 2 bases from V and 5 bases from J, leaving 17 bases between. This receptor was taken from a human donor in a cohort sampled during active COVID-19. The chain couples TRBV5-4 to TRBJ2-7; weak D call: TRBD2 (5 bases). Sequenced sample: peripheral blood. The CDR3 DNA reads TGTGCCAGCAGCTTTAGTCGGACTCGGAACAACGAGCAGTACTTC. This codes for CASSFSRTRNNEQYF.